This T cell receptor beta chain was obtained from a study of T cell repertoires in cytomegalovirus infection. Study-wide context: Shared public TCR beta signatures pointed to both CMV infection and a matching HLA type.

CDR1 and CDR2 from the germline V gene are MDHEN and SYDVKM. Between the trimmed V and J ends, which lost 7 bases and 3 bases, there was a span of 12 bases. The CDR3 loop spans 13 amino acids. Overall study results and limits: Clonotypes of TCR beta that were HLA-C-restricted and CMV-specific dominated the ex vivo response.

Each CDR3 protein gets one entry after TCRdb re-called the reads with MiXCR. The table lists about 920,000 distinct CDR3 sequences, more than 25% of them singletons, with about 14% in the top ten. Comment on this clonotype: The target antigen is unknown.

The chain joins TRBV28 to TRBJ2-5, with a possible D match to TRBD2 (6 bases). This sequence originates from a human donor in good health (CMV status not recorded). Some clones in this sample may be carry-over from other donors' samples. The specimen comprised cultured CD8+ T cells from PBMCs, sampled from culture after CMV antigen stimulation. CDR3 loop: CASTLEGKETQYF. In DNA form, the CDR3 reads TGTGCCAGCACCTTGGAGGGGAAAGAGACCCAGTACTTC.